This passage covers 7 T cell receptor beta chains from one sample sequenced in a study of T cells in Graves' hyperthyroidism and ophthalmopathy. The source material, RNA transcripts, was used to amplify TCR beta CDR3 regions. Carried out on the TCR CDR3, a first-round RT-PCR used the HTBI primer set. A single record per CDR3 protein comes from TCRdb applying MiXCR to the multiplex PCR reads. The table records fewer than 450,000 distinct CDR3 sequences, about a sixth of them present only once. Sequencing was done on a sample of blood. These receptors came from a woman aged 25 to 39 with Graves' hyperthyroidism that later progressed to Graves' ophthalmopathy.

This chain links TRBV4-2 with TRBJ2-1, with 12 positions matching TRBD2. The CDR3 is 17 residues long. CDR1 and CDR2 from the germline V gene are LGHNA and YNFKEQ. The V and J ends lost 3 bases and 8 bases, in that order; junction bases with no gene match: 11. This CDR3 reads CASSQKGMASGGDEQFF. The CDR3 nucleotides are TGTGCCAGCAGCCAGAAAGGAATGGCTAGCGGGGGGGATGAGCAGTTCTTC.

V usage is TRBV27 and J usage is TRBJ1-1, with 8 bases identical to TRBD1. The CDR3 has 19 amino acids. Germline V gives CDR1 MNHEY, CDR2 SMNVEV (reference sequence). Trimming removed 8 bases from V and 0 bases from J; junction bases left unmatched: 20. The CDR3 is CASAHSPDRAGRLNTEAFF. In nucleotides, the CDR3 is TGTGCCAGCGCCCATTCACCGGACAGGGCAGGTAGGCTGAACACTGAAGCTTTCTTT.

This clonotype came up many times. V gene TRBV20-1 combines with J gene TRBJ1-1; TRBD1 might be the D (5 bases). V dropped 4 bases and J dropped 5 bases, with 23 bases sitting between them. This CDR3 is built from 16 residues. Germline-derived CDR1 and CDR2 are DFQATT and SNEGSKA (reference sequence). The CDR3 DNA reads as TGCAGTGCTAAAGCGGACCAGACAGAAGTTTGGACTGAAGCTTTCTTT. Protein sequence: CSAKADQTEVWTEAFF.

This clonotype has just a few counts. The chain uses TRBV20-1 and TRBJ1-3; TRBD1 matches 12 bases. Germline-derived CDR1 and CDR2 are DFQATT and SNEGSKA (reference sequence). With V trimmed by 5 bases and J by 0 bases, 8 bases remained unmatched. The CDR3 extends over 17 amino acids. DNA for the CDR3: TGCAGTGCTCTAGGGACAGGGGGCAAAAGCTCTGGAAACACCATATATTTT. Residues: CSALGTGGKSSGNTIYF.

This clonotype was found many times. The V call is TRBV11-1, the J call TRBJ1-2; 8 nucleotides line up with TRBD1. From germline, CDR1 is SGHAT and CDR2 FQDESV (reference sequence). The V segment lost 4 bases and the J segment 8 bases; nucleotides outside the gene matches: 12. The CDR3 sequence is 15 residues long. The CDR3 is CASSSEQGEVRGYTF. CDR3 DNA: TGTGCCAGCAGCTCAGAACAGGGGGAAGTGCGCGGCTACACCTTC.

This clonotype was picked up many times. CDR3 DNA sequence: TGTGCCAGCAGTGAATGGGGACAGGGGCCCTACAATGAGCAGTTCTTC. This codes for CASSEWGQGPYNEQFF. This sequence joins TRBV2 and TRBJ2-1; the match to TRBD1 covers 10 bases. The V segment lost 2 bases and the J segment 2 bases; nucleotides outside the gene matches: 3. The germline CDR1 and CDR2 sequences are SNHLY and FYNNEI. The length of the CDR3 is 16 residues.

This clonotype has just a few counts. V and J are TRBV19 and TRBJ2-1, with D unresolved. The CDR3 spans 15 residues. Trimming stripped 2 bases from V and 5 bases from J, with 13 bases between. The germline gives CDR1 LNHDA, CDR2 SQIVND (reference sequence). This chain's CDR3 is CASSILGTVNNEQFF. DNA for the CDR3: TGTGCCAGTAGTATACTGGGCACCGTCAACAATGAGCAGTTCTTC.